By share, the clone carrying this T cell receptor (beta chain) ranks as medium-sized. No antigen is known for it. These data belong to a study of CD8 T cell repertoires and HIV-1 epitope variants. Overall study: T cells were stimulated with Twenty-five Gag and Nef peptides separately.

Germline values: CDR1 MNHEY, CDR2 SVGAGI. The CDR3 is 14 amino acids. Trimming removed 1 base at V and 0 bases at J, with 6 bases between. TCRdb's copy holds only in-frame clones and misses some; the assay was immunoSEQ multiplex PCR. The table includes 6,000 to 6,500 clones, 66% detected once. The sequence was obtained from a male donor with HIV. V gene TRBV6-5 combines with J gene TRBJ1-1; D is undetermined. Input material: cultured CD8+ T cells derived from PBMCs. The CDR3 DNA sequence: TGTGCCAGCAGTTACTTGGATATGAACACTGAAGCTTTCTTT. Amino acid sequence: CASSYLDMNTEAFF.